What follows are 24 T cell receptor beta chains derived from one specimen sequenced in a study of cytomegalovirus exposure and HLA in healthy donors. Use of 60 Vbeta and 13 Jbeta primers characterized the PCR. TCRdb's table, derived via immunoSEQ multiplex PCR, lists solely in-frame clones and lacks some. The sample data list approximately 110,000 clones. The sample taken for sequencing was PBMCs. The receptors were gathered from a man aged 25-40 years in good health and CMV-seronegative.

The chain links TRBV19 to TRBJ2-7; D is uncertain. The ends were cut back, 3 bases at V and 0 bases at J, with 12 bases in the middle. Germline lookup yields CDR1 LNHDA and CDR2 SQIVND (reference sequence). CDR3 length: 15 amino acids. CDR3 amino acids: CASSILSGSSYEQYF. DNA for the CDR3: TGTGCCAGTAGTATTCTCTCCGGTAGCTCCTACGAGCAGTACTTC.

The chain recombines TRBV14 with TRBJ2-3, with TRBD2 as a possible D gene (5 bases). The CDR3 is 18 residues long. The germline V and J ends were trimmed by 4 bases and 0 bases, with 20 bases remaining between them. The germline V gene has CDR1 SGHDN and CDR2 FVKESK. The CDR3 loop is CASSLLTGFISSTDTQYF. Written as DNA, the CDR3 is TGTGCCAGCAGCCTTCTCACGGGGTTTATCTCTAGCACAGATACGCAGTATTTT.

The chain links TRBV18 to TRBJ1-1, with a tentative D call TRBD1 (6 bases). From germline, CDR1 is KGHSH and CDR2 LQKENI. V was cut by 2 bases and J by 0 bases, with 16 bases left in between. This CDR3 is 17 amino acids long. The CDR3 region is CASSPAGGGLVNTEAFF. The CDR3 bases are TGTGCCAGCTCACCAGCGGGGGGCGGATTAGTGAACACTGAAGCTTTCTTT. Combining the CDR3 with reference TRBV18 and TRBJ1-1 gives the whole variable domain NAGVMQNPRHLVRRRGQEARLRCSPMKGHSHVYWYRQLPEEGLKFMVYLQKENIIDESGMPKERFSAEFPKEGPSILRIQQVVRGDSAAYFCASSPAGGGLVNTEAFFGQGTRLTVV.

The J gene is TRBJ2-7, the V gene TRBV27; 8 bases match TRBD1. This CDR3 comprises 16 residues. Germline CDR1 reads MNHEY; CDR2 reads SMNVEV (reference sequence). V dropped 3 bases and J dropped 7; count of bases not matched to a gene: 14. The CDR3: CASSFNLGQGPGEQYF. The DNA of the CDR3 is TGTGCCAGCAGTTTTAATCTAGGACAGGGTCCGGGGGAGCAGTACTTC.

The genes are TRBV27 and TRBJ1-6, with D possibly TRBD1 on 6 matching bases. This CDR3 contains 15 residues. Trimming pared 5 bases from V and 10 bases from J, leaving 18 bases between. In germline, CDR1 is MNHEY, CDR2 SMNVEV (reference sequence). CDR3 sequence reads: CASSGGRQGRSPLHF. The CDR3 DNA is TGTGCCAGCAGTGGAGGCAGGCAGGGGAGATCACCCCTCCACTTT.

This rearrangement joins TRBV7-2 to TRBJ1-5; 7 bases map to TRBD1. V gave up 5 bases and J gave up 4 bases; unmatched junction bases: 5. This CDR3 has 14 amino acids. CDR1 and CDR2 (germline): SGHTA, FQGNSA. The CDR3, as DNA: TGTGCCAGCAGCCCCCTGGACAGGAATCAGCCCCAGCATTTT. This sequence encodes CASSPLDRNQPQHF. Combining the CDR3 with reference TRBV7-2 and TRBJ1-5 gives the whole variable domain GAGVSQSPSNKVTEKGKDVELRCDPISGHTALYWYRQSLGQGLEFLIYFQGNSAPDKSGLPSDRFSAERTGGSVSTLTIQRTQQEDSAVYLCASSPLDRNQPQHFGDGTRLSIL.

The gene calls are TRBV5-6 and TRBJ2-2; TRBD1 matches at 7 bases. Trimming removed 4 bases from V and 3 bases from J; junction bases left unmatched: 3. Looked up from germline, CDR1 is SGHDT and CDR2 is YYEEEE. The CDR3 is 14 residues long. The CDR3 is CASSRGRYTGELFF. The CDR3 bases are TGTGCCAGCAGCAGGGGGCGTTACACCGGGGAGCTGTTTTTT.

The rearrangement uses TRBV25-1 and TRBJ1-6, with D tentatively TRBD1 (5 bases). Trimming removed 8 bases at V and 4 bases at J, with 12 bases between. The CDR3 contains 14 residues. CDR1 is MGHDK and CDR2 is SYGVNS in the germline V gene. DNA of the CDR3: TGTGCCAGCTCTCCGGGACTGTATAATTCACCCCTCCACTTT. Translated: CASSPGLYNSPLHF.

The CDR3 sequence: CASSVVESFTDTQYF. The CDR3 DNA reads TGTGCCAGCAGCGTAGTGGAGTCCTTCACAGATACGCAGTATTTT. V is TRBV9 and J is TRBJ2-3, with D unresolved. The CDR3 is 15 amino acids. In germline, CDR1 is SGDLS, CDR2 YYNGEE. The V end was cut by 0 bases, the J end by 2 bases, with 10 bases between.

V gene TRBV5-6 combines with J gene TRBJ2-5, with 10 bases aligning to TRBD1. After removal of 7 bases from V and 4 bases from J, the junction contained 13 bases not matched to a gene. The CDR3 totals 16 residues. CDR1 is SGHDT, CDR2 YYEEEE, per germline. In nucleotides, the CDR3 is TGTGCCAGCTTTCTTTCGACCGGACAGGGGGGAGAGACCCAGTACTTC. Protein sequence: CASFLSTGQGGETQYF.

The chain links TRBV7-9 to TRBJ1-2, with 10 bases fitting TRBD1. Trimming took 5 bases from V and 3 from J; bases not matched to a gene: 9. Germline values: CDR1 SEHNR, CDR2 FQNEAQ (reference sequence). This CDR3 is 16 amino acids long. The CDR3 sequence: CASSHQRQGADYGYTF. CDR3 bases: TGTGCCAGCAGCCACCAGAGACAGGGGGCAGACTATGGCTACACCTTC. Full variable domain (missing parts from reference TRBV7-9 and TRBJ1-2): DTGVSQNPRHKITKRGQNVTFRCDPISEHNRLYWYRQTLGQGPEFLTYFQNEAQLEKSRLLSDRFSAERPKGSFSTLEIQRTEQGDSAMYLCASSHQRQGADYGYTFGSGTRLTVV.

This sequence joins TRBV19 and TRBJ1-2; D remains ambiguous. Germline-derived CDR1 and CDR2 are LNHDA and SQIVND (reference sequence). Deletions cut 3 bases from V and 4 bases from J, with 15 bases between. The CDR3 totals 15 residues. In DNA form, the CDR3 reads TGTGCCAGTAGTATCCCCGGTAGCCCGATCTATGGCTACACCTTC. It codes for CASSIPGSPIYGYTF.

The chain uses TRBV10-3 and TRBJ1-4, with 7 bases matching TRBD1. Germline V gives CDR1 ENHRY, CDR2 SYGVKD. V gave up 6 bases and J gave up 3 bases; unmatched junction bases: 1. This CDR3 spans 13 amino acids. In DNA, the CDR3 is TGTGCCATCAGGGGACAGTCTAATGAAAAACTGTTTTTT. This encodes CAIRGQSNEKLFF.

The CDR3 nucleotides are TGCGCCAGCAGCTTGGGGGGCGACTCCTACGAGCAGTACTTC. Its protein is CASSLGGDSYEQYF. The chain joins TRBV5-1 to TRBJ2-5, with D tentatively TRBD1 (5 bases). The DNA matches TRBJ2-7 better at its end, which makes the J call doubtful. There are 14 residues in the CDR3. The germline gives CDR1 SGHRS, CDR2 YFSETQ.

The chain joins TRBV30 to TRBJ1-2; a possible D gene is TRBD1 (6 bases). Trimming left V 4 bases short and J 5 bases short, with 14 bases between. This CDR3 spans 13 amino acids. Germline-derived CDR1 and CDR2 are GTSNPN and SVGIG (reference sequence). CDR3 protein: CAWTVGTLYGYTF. The CDR3 DNA follows: TGTGCCTGGACTGTCGGGACACTTTATGGCTACACCTTC.

The V and J genes are TRBV2 and TRBJ2-1; 12 positions agree with TRBD1. V lost 5 bases and J lost 8; bases outside the gene matches: 7. The CDR3 sequence is 15 residues long. Germline V gene lookup returns CDR1 SNHLY and CDR2 FYNNEI. The CDR3 region is CASSRTGQGADEQFF. The CDR3 coding sequence is TGTGCCAGCAGTCGGACGGGACAGGGGGCGGATGAGCAGTTCTTC. Combining the CDR3 with reference TRBV2 and TRBJ2-1 gives the whole variable domain EPEVTQTPSHQVTQMGQEVILRCVPISNHLYFYWYRQILGQKVEFLVSFYNNEISEKSEIFDDQFSVERPDGSNFTLKIRSTKLEDSAMYFCASSRTGQGADEQFFGPGTRLTVL.

The chain carries TRBV6-1 and TRBJ1-2, with 7 bases matching TRBD1. The CDR3 extends over 15 amino acids. Germline assignment: CDR1 MNHNS and CDR2 SASEGT. J gave up 8 bases and V 2 bases, and 11 bases lay outside the gene matches. In DNA, the CDR3 is TGTGCCAGCAGTGAAACGGAGACAGGGTATAGCGGCTACACCTTC. Encoded protein: CASSETETGYSGYTF.

V is TRBV5-1 and J is TRBJ2-1; D is perhaps TRBD2 (5 bases). There are 13 residues in the CDR3. V dropped 3 bases and J dropped 7 bases, with 11 bases sitting between them. CDR1 SGHRS and CDR2 YFSETQ come from the germline V gene. This CDR3 is CASSSLGGNEQFF. The CDR3 DNA follows: TGCGCCAGCAGCTCCTTGGGCGGGAATGAGCAGTTCTTC.

The chain recombines TRBV7-2 with TRBJ2-7, with a tentative D call TRBD1 (5 bases). V was trimmed by 6 bases and J by 0 bases, leaving 18 bases between them. CDR3 size: 16 residues. The germline V gene encodes CDR1 SGHTA and CDR2 FQGNSA. The CDR3 region has the DNA TGTGCCAGCAGTCCCGATCAGGGTGGGTTCTCCTACGAGCAGTACTTC. This codes for CASSPDQGGFSYEQYF.

The V call is TRBV29-1, the J call TRBJ1-1; no definite D call. Trimming cost V 8 bases and J 10 bases, with 11 bases left between them. Germline values: CDR1 SQVTM, CDR2 ANQGSEA. This CDR3 comprises 9 residues. The CDR3 coding sequence is TGCAGCCCCACGGTTTCAGCTTTCTTT. It translates to CSPTVSAFF.

The chain combines TRBV5-1 with TRBJ2-3; 8 bases line up with TRBD1. This CDR3 has 16 amino acids. After removal of 4 bases from V and 6 bases from J, the junction contained 13 bases not matched to a gene. Germline loops: CDR1 SGHRS, CDR2 YFSETQ. The CDR3 loop is CASSAAGTGASDTQYF. CDR3 in DNA: TGCGCCAGCAGCGCTGCCGGGACAGGTGCTTCCGATACGCAGTATTTT.

The CDR3, as DNA: TGTGCCAGCAGTCGGGGGACCACGGGGGAGCAGTACTTC. This translates into CASSRGTTGEQYF. The rearrangement uses TRBV11-3 and TRBJ2-7; D may be TRBD2 (6 bases). In germline, CDR1 is SGHNT, CDR2 YENEEA. CDR3 length: 13 amino acids. V lost 6 bases and J 7 bases, leaving 16 bases between the germline ends.

The rearrangement joins TRBV5-1 to TRBJ1-3; 7 bases are shared with TRBD1. The germline CDR1 and CDR2 sequences are SGHRS and YFSETQ. The J segment lost 0 bases and the V segment lost 3 bases, leaving 6 bases of the junction unmatched. This CDR3 has 16 residues. The CDR3 DNA reads as TGCGCCAGCAGCTCCAGAGGGACAGCCTCTGGAAACACCATATATTTT. It codes for CASSSRGTASGNTIYF.

This chain joins TRBV5-4 and TRBJ1-3, with a weak D call TRBD1 (6 bases). Germline CDR1 reads SGHNT; CDR2 reads YYREEE (reference sequence). This CDR3 has 16 residues. Trimming removed 3 bases from V and 2 bases from J, with 15 bases in between. CDR3 in amino acids: CASSSVGGLTGNTIYF. CDR3 DNA: TGTGCCAGCAGCTCCGTGGGGGGGCTGACTGGAAACACCATATATTTT.